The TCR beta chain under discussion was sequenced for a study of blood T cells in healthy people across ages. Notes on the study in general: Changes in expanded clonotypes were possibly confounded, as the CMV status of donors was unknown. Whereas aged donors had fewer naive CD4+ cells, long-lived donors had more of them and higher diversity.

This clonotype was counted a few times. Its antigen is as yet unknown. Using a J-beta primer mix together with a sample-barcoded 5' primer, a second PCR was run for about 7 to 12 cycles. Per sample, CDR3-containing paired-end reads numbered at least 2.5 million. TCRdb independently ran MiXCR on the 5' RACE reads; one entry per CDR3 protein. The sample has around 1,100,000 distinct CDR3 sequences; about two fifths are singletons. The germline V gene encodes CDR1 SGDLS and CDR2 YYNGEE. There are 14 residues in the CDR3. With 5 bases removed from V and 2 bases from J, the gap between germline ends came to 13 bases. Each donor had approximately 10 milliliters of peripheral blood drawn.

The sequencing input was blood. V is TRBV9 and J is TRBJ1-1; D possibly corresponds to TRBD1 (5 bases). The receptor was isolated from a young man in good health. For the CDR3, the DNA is TGTGCCAGCAGTTACGGGGACGGTAACACTGAAGCTTTCTTT. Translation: CASSYGDGNTEAFF.